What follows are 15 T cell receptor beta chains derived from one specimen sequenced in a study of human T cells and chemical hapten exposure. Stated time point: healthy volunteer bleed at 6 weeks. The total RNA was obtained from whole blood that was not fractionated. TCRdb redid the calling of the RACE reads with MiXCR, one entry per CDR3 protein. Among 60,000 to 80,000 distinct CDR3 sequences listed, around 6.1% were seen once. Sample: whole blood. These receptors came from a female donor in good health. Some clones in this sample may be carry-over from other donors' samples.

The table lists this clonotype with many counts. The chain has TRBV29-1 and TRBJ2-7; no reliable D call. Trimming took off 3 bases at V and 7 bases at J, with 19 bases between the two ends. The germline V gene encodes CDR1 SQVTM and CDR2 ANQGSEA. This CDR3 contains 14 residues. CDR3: CSVEVGLSAKEQYF. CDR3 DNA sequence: TGCAGCGTTGAGGTTGGGTTGTCAGCGAAAGAGCAGTACTTC.

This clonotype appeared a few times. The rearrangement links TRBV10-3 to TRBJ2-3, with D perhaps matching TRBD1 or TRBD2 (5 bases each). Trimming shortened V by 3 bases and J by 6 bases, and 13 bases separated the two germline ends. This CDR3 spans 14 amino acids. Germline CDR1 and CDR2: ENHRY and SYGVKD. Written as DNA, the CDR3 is TGTGCCATCAGTGACCAGGGACCGGCGGATACGCAGTATTTT. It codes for CAISDQGPADTQYF.

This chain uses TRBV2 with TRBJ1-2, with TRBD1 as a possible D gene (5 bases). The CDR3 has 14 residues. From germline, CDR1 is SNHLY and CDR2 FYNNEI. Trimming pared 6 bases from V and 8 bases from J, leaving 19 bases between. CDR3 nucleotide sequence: TGTGCCAGCAGGATATCGGGGCTAAAGGGGGGCTACACCTTC. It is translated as CASRISGLKGGYTF.

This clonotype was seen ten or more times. CDR3 coding DNA: TGTGCCAGCACCGGGACAGGGGGCGGAGGGTTCTCCCCCTACGAGCAGTACTTC. Its translation is CASTGTGGGGFSPYEQYF. The chain has TRBV28 and TRBJ2-7, with 12 bases matching TRBD1. Per the germline V gene, CDR1 is MDHEN and CDR2 is SYDVKM. With 7 bases clipped from V and 2 bases from J, the junction kept 15 bases outside the gene matches. This CDR3 has 18 amino acids.

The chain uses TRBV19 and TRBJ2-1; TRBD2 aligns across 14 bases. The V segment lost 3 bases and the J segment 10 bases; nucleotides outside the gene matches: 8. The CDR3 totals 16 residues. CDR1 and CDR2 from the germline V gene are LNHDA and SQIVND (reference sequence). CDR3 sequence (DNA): TGTGCCAGTAGTATTAGGGAGACTAGCGGGAGGGACGAGCAGTTCTTC. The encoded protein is CASSIRETSGRDEQFF. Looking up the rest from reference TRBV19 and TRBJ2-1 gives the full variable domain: DGGITQSPKYLFRKEGQNVTLSCEQNLNHDAMYWYRQDPGQGLRLIYYSQIVNDFQKGDIAEGYSVSREKKESFPLTVTSAQKNPTAFYLCASSIRETSGRDEQFFGPGTRLTVL.

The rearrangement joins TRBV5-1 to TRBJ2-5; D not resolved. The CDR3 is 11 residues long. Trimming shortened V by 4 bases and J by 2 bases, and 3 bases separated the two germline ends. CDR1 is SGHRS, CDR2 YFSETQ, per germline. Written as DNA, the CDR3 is TGCGCCAGCAGCGTACAAGAGACCCAGTACTTC. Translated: CASSVQETQYF.

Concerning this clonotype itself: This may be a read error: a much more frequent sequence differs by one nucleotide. The CDR3 region is CSAPETPYSYGQYF. CDR3 DNA: TGCAGTGCTCCAGAGACACCTTACTCCTACGGGCAGTACTTC. The V and J genes are TRBV20-1 and TRBJ2-7; D ambiguous. Per germline, CDR1 DFQATT and CDR2 SNEGSKA (reference sequence). There are 14 residues in the CDR3.

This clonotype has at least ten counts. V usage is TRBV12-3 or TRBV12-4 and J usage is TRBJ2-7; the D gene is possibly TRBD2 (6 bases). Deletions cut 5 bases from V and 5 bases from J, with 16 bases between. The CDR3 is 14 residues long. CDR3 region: CASSAGPLINEQYF. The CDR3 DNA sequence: TGTGCCAGCAGTGCGGGACCTCTAATCAACGAGCAGTACTTC.

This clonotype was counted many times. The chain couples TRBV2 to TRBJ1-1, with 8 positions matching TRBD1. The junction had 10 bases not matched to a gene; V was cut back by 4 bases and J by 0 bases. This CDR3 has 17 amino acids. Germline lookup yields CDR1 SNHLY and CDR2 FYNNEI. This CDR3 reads CASSGETGVRLNTEAFF. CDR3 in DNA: TGTGCCAGCAGTGGTGAGACAGGGGTACGCCTGAACACTGAAGCTTTCTTT.

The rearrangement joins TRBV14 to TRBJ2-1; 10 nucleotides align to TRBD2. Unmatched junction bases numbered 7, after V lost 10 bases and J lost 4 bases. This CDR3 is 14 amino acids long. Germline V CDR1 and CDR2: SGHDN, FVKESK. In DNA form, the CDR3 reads TGTGCCACCCAAGCGGGAGGGCCTTACAATGAGCAGTTCTTC. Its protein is CATQAGGPYNEQFF.

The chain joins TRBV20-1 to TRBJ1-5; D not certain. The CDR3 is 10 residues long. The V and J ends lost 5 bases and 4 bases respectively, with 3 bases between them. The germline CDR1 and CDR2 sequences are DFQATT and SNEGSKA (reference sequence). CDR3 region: CSAGNQPQHF. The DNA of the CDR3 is TGCAGTGCTGGGAATCAGCCCCAGCATTTT.

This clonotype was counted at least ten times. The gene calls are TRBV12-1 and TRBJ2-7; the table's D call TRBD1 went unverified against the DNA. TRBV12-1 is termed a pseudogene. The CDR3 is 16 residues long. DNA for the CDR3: TGTGCCAGCAGCTTTGTAGCAGGAGTCTGCAGGGGCGAGCAGTACTTC. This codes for CASSFVAGVCRGEQYF.

CDR3 nucleotide sequence: TGTGCCAGCAGTCTAATAAACGGAAGAAACACCATATATTTT. Translation gives CASSLINGRNTIYF. The chain joins TRBV3-1 to TRBJ1-3; D is uncertain. The CDR3 runs 14 residues. V was cut by 6 bases and J by 5 bases, with 14 bases left in between. Germline V gene data show CDR1 as LGHDT and CDR2 as YNNKEL (reference sequence).

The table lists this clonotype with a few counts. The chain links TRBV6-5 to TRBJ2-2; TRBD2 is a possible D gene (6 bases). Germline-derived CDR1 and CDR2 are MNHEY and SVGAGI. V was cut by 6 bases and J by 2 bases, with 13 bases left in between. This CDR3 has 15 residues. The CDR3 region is CASSTRRGNTGELFF. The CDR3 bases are TGTGCCAGCAGCACCAGGCGGGGAAACACCGGGGAGCTGTTTTTT.

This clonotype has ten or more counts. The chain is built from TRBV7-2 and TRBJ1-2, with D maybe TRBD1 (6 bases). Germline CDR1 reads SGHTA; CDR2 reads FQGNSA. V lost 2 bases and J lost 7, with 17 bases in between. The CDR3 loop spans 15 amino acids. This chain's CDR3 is CASSLTPSGDGGYTF. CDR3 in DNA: TGTGCCAGCAGCTTAACCCCTTCAGGGGACGGTGGCTACACCTTC. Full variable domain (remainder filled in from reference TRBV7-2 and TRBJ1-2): GAGVSQSPSNKVTEKGKDVELRCDPISGHTALYWYRQSLGQGLEFLIYFQGNSAPDKSGLPSDRFSAERTGGSVSTLTIQRTQQEDSAVYLCASSLTPSGDGGYTFGSGTRLTVV.